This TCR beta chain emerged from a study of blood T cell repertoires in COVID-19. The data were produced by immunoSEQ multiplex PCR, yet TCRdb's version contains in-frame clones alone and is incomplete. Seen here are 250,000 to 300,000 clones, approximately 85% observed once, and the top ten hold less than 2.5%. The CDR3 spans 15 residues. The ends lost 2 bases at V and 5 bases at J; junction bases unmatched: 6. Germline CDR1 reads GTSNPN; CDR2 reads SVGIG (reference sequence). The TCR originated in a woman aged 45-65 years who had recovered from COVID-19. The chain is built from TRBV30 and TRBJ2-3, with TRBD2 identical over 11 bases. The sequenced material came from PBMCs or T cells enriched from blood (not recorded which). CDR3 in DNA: TGTGCCTGGAGTTTCACCGGGACTAGCGGAGATACGCAGTATTTT. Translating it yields CAWSFTGTSGDTQYF.